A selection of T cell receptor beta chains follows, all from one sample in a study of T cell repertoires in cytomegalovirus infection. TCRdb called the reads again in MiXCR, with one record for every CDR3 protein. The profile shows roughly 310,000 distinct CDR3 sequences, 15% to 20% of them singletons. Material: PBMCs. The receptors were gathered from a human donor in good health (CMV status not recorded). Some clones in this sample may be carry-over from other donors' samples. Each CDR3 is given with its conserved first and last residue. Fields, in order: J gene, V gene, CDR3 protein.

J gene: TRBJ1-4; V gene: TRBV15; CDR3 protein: CATSKGQDGTEKLFF
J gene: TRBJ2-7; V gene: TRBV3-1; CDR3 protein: CASSQGSLSSYEQYF
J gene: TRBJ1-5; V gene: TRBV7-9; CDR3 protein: CASSLGGGTGGTNQPQHF
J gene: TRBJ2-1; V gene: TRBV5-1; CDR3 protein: CASSELSGGNNEQFF
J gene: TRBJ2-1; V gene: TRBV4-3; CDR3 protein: CASSQDPLLNEQFF
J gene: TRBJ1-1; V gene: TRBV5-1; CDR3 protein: CASSFSRARVTEAFF
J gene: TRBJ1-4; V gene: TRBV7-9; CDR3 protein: CASSPGGFNEKLFF
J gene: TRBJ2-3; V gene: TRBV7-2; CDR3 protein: CASSSVAGGGTDTQYF
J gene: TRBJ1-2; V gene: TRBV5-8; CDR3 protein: CASSLDQGGYGYTF
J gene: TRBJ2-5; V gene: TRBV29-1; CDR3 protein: CSVQNQETQYF
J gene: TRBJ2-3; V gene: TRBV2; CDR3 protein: CASSRLGNTDTQYF
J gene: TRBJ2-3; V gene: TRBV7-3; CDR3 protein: CASSLEGGFTDTQYF
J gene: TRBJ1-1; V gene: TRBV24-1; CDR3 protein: CATSDPGFRRAFF
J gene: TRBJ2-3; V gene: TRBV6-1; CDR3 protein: CASSYKQGRGTDTQYF